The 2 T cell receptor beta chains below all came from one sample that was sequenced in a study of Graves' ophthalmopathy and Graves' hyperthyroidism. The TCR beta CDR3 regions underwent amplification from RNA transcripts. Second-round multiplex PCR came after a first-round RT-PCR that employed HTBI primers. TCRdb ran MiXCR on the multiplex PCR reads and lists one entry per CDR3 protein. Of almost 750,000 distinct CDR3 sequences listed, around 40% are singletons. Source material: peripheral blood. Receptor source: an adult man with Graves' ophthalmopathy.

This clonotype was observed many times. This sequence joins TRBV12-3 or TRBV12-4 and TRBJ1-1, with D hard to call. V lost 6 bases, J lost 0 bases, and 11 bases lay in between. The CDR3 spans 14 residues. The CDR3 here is CASSLTVMNTEAFF. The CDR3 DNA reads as TGTGCCAGCAGCTTAACAGTGATGAACACTGAAGCTTTCTTT.

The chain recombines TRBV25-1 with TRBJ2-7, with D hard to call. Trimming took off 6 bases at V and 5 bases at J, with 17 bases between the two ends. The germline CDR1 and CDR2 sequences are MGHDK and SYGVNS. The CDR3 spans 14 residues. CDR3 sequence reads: CASSQSSPLHEQYF. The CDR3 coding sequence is TGTGCCAGCAGCCAAAGTTCACCCCTCCACGAGCAGTACTTC.